A single sample is the source of the 2 T cell receptor beta chains below, sequenced in a study of CDR3 diversity in severe acne. One entry per CDR3 protein results from TCRdb running MiXCR on the PCR reads. Altogether fewer than 100,000 distinct CDR3 sequences are present, 45% to 65% being singletons, with the ten largest covering roughly an eighth. Sequenced: blood. The receptor set was obtained from a male donor in good health, without acne.

This clonotype was found a few times. Here the CDR3 DNA reads TGTGCCAGCAGCTTAGGGCTGGCGGGGGAAAGCAATGAGCAGTTCTTC. Residues: CASSLGLAGESNEQFF. V gene TRBV7-4 combines with J gene TRBJ2-1; 7 bases fit TRBD2. V was pared by 1 base and J by 6 bases, with 9 bases of the junction left unmatched. CDR1 SGHVT and CDR2 SQSDAQ come from the germline V gene. This CDR3 spans 16 amino acids.

This clonotype was observed a handful of times. This chain joins TRBV7-9 and TRBJ2-7, with 7 bases matching TRBD1. The CDR3 is made up of 15 amino acids. Losses at the gene ends were 5 bases for V and 2 bases for J; bases not matched to a gene: 9. Looked up from germline, CDR1 is SEHNR and CDR2 is FQNEAQ (reference sequence). This chain's CDR3 is CASSDSYRGPYEQYF. CDR3 DNA: TGTGCCAGCAGCGATAGCTACAGGGGACCCTACGAGCAGTACTTC.